The next 25 T cell receptor beta chains were all read from a single sample in a study of cytomegalovirus exposure and HLA in healthy donors (dated by TCRdb to the late 2010s). The method was the immunoSEQ multiplex PCR assay. TCRdb carries this immuneACCESS record with in-frame sequences only. Its versions omit some clonotypes, under half of them owing to an unresolved V gene in the studies checked, with the rest unexplained. This sample lists approximately 220,000 clones; over 80% were detected once. The ten largest clones add up to about 14% of the sample. The sample was PBMCs. The receptors stem from a woman aged 30 to 39 in good health and CMV-seropositive.

In this sample, this clone turned up once. The rearrangement uses TRBV30 and TRBJ1-3; TRBD1 matches 7 bases. Germline V lookup: CDR1 GTSNPN, CDR2 SVGIG (reference sequence). The trim removed 2 bases at V and 0 bases at J, leaving 7 bases unmatched. This CDR3 is 16 amino acids long. CDR3 coding DNA: TGTGCCTGGAGTCTGACAGGGAGAGGCTCTGGAAACACCATATATTTT. It encodes CAWSLTGRGSGNTIYF.

This clone was found once. This rearrangement joins TRBV28 to TRBJ2-7; possible D gene TRBD1, 5 bases. Trimming removed 5 bases from V and 4 bases from J, with 15 bases in between. Germline-derived CDR1 and CDR2 are MDHEN and SYDVKM. The length of the CDR3 is 14 residues. The CDR3 loop reads CASSLRGMGYEQYF. DNA of the CDR3: TGTGCCAGCAGTCTTAGGGGAATGGGTTACGAGCAGTACTTC.

The rearrangement uses TRBV19 and TRBJ1-5; 9 bases align to TRBD1. This CDR3 is 13 amino acids long. The germline gives CDR1 LNHDA, CDR2 SQIVND (reference sequence). The ends lost 4 bases at V and 7 bases at J; junction bases unmatched: 2. The chain's CDR3 is CASSRQGEQPQHF. The CDR3 DNA is TGTGCCAGTAGTAGACAGGGGGAACAGCCCCAGCATTTT.

V and J are TRBV14 and TRBJ1-2; weak D call: TRBD1 (6 bases). The length of the CDR3 is 14 residues. Germline V gene lookup returns CDR1 SGHDN and CDR2 FVKESK. V gave up 5 bases and J gave up 2 bases, with 12 bases separating them. CDR3 in amino acids: CASSGRQENYGYTF. The CDR3 coding sequence is TGTGCCAGCAGCGGCAGACAGGAGAACTATGGCTACACCTTC.

This chain joins TRBV28 and TRBJ1-3, with a tentative D call TRBD1 (5 bases). Per the germline V gene, CDR1 is MDHEN and CDR2 is SYDVKM. Between the trimmed V and J ends, which lost 5 bases and 0 bases, there was a span of 8 bases. CDR3 length equals 14 residues. CDR3 bases: TGTGCCAGCAGTCGGGACGTCTCTGGAAACACCATATATTTT. It encodes CASSRDVSGNTIYF.

CDR3 sequence reads: CASSQASGTLLSYEQYF. The CDR3 bases are TGCGCCAGCAGCCAAGCTTCCGGGACGTTGCTCTCCTACGAGCAGTACTTC. The V gene is TRBV4-1, the J gene TRBJ2-7; the D call may be TRBD1 or TRBD2 (5 bases each). The ends were cut back, 1 base at V and 0 bases at J, with 16 bases in the middle. The germline gives CDR1 MGHRA, CDR2 YSYEKL. The CDR3 has 17 residues.

The V gene is TRBV5-6, the J gene TRBJ2-7, with 11 bases identical to TRBD2. This CDR3 is 16 amino acids long. Germline V gene lookup returns CDR1 SGHDT and CDR2 YYEEEE. Unmatched junction bases numbered 18, after V lost 9 bases and J lost 7 bases. Here the CDR3 reads CATHIGRASGRREQYF. CDR3 sequence (DNA): TGTGCCACCCACATCGGGCGGGCTAGCGGGAGGCGTGAGCAGTACTTC. The full variable domain, rest sourced from reference TRBV5-6 and TRBJ2-7, is DAGVTQSPTHLIKTRGQQVTLRCSPKSGHDTVSWYQQALGQGPQFIFQYYEEEERQRGNFPDRFSGHQFPNYSSELNVNALLLGDSALYLCATHIGRASGRREQYFGPGTRLTVT.

The V gene is TRBV9, the J gene TRBJ2-2; maybe TRBD1 (6 bases). Germline CDR1 reads SGDLS; CDR2 reads YYNGEE. The CDR3 has 14 amino acids. Trimming removed 3 bases at V and 3 bases at J, with 9 bases between. The chain's CDR3 is CASSARQDTGELFF. The CDR3 coding sequence is TGTGCCAGCAGCGCTAGACAGGACACCGGGGAGCTGTTTTTT.

V and J are TRBV27 and TRBJ2-1; D not resolved. The CDR3 runs to 17 residues. V was pared by 0 bases and J by 5 bases, with 17 bases between. Germline V lookup: CDR1 MNHEY, CDR2 SMNVEV (reference sequence). The CDR3 loop reads CASSLSLDRAINNEQFF. The CDR3 DNA is TGTGCCAGCAGTTTATCCCTTGATAGGGCCATTAACAATGAGCAGTTCTTC.

The chain employs TRBV10-3 and TRBJ2-3; D is unclear. The CDR3 has 14 amino acids. Germline CDR1 and CDR2: ENHRY and SYGVKD. V was clipped by 5 bases and J by 5 bases, with 14 bases between them. The CDR3 loop is CAISPHIDEDTQYF. Here the CDR3 DNA reads TGTGCCATCAGTCCCCACATAGACGAAGATACGCAGTATTTT.

V gene TRBV7-2 combines with J gene TRBJ2-7; D is unclear. Germline CDR1 SGHTA, CDR2 FQGNSA. The CDR3 covers 15 residues. Trimming took off 3 bases at V and 1 base at J, with 13 bases between the two ends. CDR3 coding DNA: TGTGCCAGCAGCTTCTCTCTGCCGATATCCTACGAGCAGTACTTC. Its protein is CASSFSLPISYEQYF.

The V gene is TRBV2, the J gene TRBJ1-2; 10 nucleotides align to TRBD1. Germline CDR1 is SNHLY and CDR2 is FYNNEI. J lost 7 bases, V lost 6 bases, and 11 bases had no gene match. There are 15 residues in the CDR3. CDR3 sequence (DNA): TGTGCCAGCAGACCCATCCGACAGGGGGCCGGTGGCTACACCTTC. Translated: CASRPIRQGAGGYTF.

The chain is built from TRBV30 and TRBJ1-1, with D perhaps matching TRBD1 (5 bases). Germline V gives CDR1 GTSNPN, CDR2 SVGIG (reference sequence). The V and J ends lost 2 bases and 5 bases respectively, with 12 bases between them. The CDR3 sequence is 13 residues long. CDR3 in amino acids: CAWSSPRGTEAFF. In nucleotides, the CDR3 is TGTGCCTGGAGTTCTCCAAGGGGAACTGAAGCTTTCTTT.

V and J are TRBV4-1 and TRBJ1-4; D not certain. Germline V gene data show CDR1 as MGHRA and CDR2 as YSYEKL. Trimming pared 4 bases from V and 8 bases from J, leaving 8 bases between. The CDR3 has 12 residues. CDR3 sequence: CASSPEGEKLFF. The CDR3 coding sequence is TGCGCCAGCAGCCCCGAGGGAGAAAAACTGTTTTTT.

This clone was observed a few times. This sequence joins TRBV9 and TRBJ1-2; no reliable D call. CDR1 and CDR2 from the germline V gene are SGDLS and YYNGEE. The CDR3 runs to 12 residues. V was trimmed by 6 bases and J by 4 bases, leaving 10 bases between them. CDR3 in amino acids: CASTGSGYGYTF. The CDR3 DNA reads as TGTGCCAGCACGGGGAGCGGCTATGGCTACACCTTC.

The chain joins TRBV29-1 to TRBJ2-1; the match to TRBD2 covers 9 bases. This CDR3 is 15 amino acids long. The germline V gene encodes CDR1 SQVTM and CDR2 ANQGSEA. Unmatched junction bases numbered 7, after V lost 7 bases and J lost 0 bases. In nucleotides, the CDR3 is TGCAGCGCCCAATATAGCGGGAGCTCCTACAATGAGCAGTTCTTC. Amino acids: CSAQYSGSSYNEQFF.

The J gene is TRBJ1-4, the V gene TRBV5-1, with D perhaps matching TRBD1 (6 bases). This CDR3 is 14 amino acids long. Germline V gene sequence: CDR1 SGHRS, CDR2 YFSETQ. Trimming left V 4 bases short and J 8 bases short, with 15 bases between. The CDR3 region has the DNA TGCGCCAGCAGCGCGGACACAGGGAGCGAAAAACTGTTTTTT. As protein: CASSADTGSEKLFF. The whole variable domain, filled in from reference TRBV5-1 and TRBJ1-4, reads KAGVTQTPRYLIKTRGQQVTLSCSPISGHRSVSWYQQTPGQGLQFLFEYFSETQRNKGNFPGRFSGRQFSNSRSEMNVSTLELGDSALYLCASSADTGSEKLFFGSGTQLSVL.

The rearrangement uses TRBV6-1 and TRBJ2-7, with 8 bases that match TRBD1. From germline, CDR1 is MNHNS and CDR2 SASEGT. CDR3 length: 15 amino acids. With V trimmed by 7 bases and J by 2 bases, 10 bases remained unmatched. Here the CDR3 reads CASMKGRTGTYEQYF. The CDR3 DNA follows: TGTGCCAGCATGAAGGGTCGGACAGGGACCTACGAGCAGTACTTC.

V usage is TRBV4-3 and J usage is TRBJ2-7; D uncertain. The ends were cut back, 0 bases at V and 3 bases at J, with 9 bases in the middle. Germline CDR1 LGHNA, CDR2 YSLEER. The CDR3 is made up of 14 amino acids. CDR3 nucleotides: TGCGCCAGCAGCCAAGAAGGCCCAGGCTACGAGCAGTACTTC. Translated: CASSQEGPGYEQYF.

The V call is TRBV4-1, the J call TRBJ2-7; tentative D call: TRBD1 (5 bases). CDR1 MGHRA and CDR2 YSYEKL come from the germline V gene. There are 20 residues in the CDR3. Between the trimmed V and J ends, which lost 4 bases and 2 bases, there was a span of 30 bases. The CDR3 nucleotides read TGCGCCAGCAGCCCCCATGGGGCGAAAACTAACCACCGTGGGGCCTACGAGCAGTACTTC. Protein: CASSPHGAKTNHRGAYEQYF.

The chain recombines TRBV15 with TRBJ1-2, with TRBD1 identical over 7 bases. Germline CDR1 is LNHNV and CDR2 is YYDKDF (reference sequence). J was trimmed by 9 bases and V by 0 bases; bases with no gene match: 7. This CDR3 comprises 14 residues. DNA of the CDR3: TGTGCCACCAGCAGAGAAGGCAGGGGGGCCCGCTACACCTTC. It is translated as CATSREGRGARYTF.

This clone was counted only a few times. The J gene is TRBJ2-2, the V gene TRBV6-4; tentatively, D is TRBD1 (6 bases). Germline V gene data show CDR1 as MRHNA and CDR2 as SNTAGT. The CDR3 sequence is 13 residues long. Trimming removed 4 bases from V and 3 bases from J, with 6 bases in between. The CDR3, as DNA: TGTGCCAGCAGTGGACAGGACACCGGGGAGCTGTTTTTT. Protein: CASSGQDTGELFF.

V is TRBV4-3 and J is TRBJ2-1; a possible D gene is TRBD2 (5 bases). The CDR3 loop spans 16 amino acids. The V end was cut by 0 bases, the J end by 1 base, with 10 bases between. Per the germline V gene, CDR1 is LGHNA and CDR2 is YSLEER. The CDR3: CASSQERQRSYNEQFF. The CDR3 bases are TGCGCCAGCAGCCAAGAAAGGCAGCGGTCCTACAATGAGCAGTTCTTC.

V usage is TRBV19 and J usage is TRBJ1-2; 7 nucleotides match TRBD1. Germline loops: CDR1 LNHDA, CDR2 SQIVND (reference sequence). With V trimmed by 9 bases and J by 4 bases, 5 bases remained unmatched. The CDR3 totals 12 residues. DNA for the CDR3: TGTGCCAGCCGGGACAGCAGCTATGGCTACACCTTC. It specifies CASRDSSYGYTF.

The V call is TRBV19, the J call TRBJ2-1, with TRBD2 matching 9 bases. Germline V lookup: CDR1 LNHDA, CDR2 SQIVND (reference sequence). Germline trimming cut 10 bases from V and 8 bases from J; bases unmatched to any gene: 12. There are 14 residues in the CDR3. CDR3 in DNA: TGTGCCACCCAACCAGCGGGAGGTTGGGATGAGCAGTTCTTC. The encoded protein is CATQPAGGWDEQFF.